This TCR beta chain was profiled in a study of blood T cells in healthy people across ages. Whole-study context: There was about one barcoded beta molecule captured by template switching per two T cells.

Study observations and caveats: It was not possible, with unsorted PBMCs, to conclusively compare naive and antigen-experienced cells.

On this clonotype: Antigen: not known. Given a much more abundant clone one base away, this may be a read error.

A second PCR of roughly 7 to 11 cycles used a sample-barcoded 5' primer and a J-beta primer mix. TCRdb independently ran MiXCR on the 5' RACE reads; one entry per CDR3 protein. In the table there are about 1.8 million distinct CDR3 sequences, around half of which are singletons. The CDR3 is made up of 13 amino acids. Germline trimming cut 3 bases from V and 2 bases from J; bases unmatched to any gene: 1. Germline V lookup: CDR1 DFQATT, CDR2 SNEGSKA (reference sequence). Total RNA was extracted at no less than 5.5 micrograms per sample. The chain employs TRBV20-1 and TRBJ2-7; 10 positions agree with TRBD1. The clonotype originates from a woman aged 35 to 49 in good health. The specimen sequenced was blood. The CDR3 here is CSASGQGAYEQYF. CDR3 nucleotides: TGCAGTGCTAGTGGACAGGGGGCCTACGAGCAGTACTTC.